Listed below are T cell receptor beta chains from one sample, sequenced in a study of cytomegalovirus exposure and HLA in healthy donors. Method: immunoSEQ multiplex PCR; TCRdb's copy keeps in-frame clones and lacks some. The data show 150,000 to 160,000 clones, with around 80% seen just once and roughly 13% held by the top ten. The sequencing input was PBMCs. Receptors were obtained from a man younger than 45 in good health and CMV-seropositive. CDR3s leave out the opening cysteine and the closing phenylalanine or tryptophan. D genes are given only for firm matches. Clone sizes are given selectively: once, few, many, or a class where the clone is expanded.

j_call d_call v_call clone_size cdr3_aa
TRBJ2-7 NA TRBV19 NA ASTSYGYEQY
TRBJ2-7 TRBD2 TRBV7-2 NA ASSPRSGNSYEQY
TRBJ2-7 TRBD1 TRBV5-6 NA ASSLTGYEQY
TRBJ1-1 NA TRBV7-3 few ASSPQGGGSAGMNTEAF
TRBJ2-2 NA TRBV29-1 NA SGSRTGNTGELF
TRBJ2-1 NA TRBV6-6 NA ASSSNNEQF
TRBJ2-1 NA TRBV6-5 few ASSLGEEIFNEQF
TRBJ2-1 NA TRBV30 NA AWSSLNEQF
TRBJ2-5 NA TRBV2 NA ASSTGTPPTAQY
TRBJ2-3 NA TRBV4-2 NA ASGGLDTQY
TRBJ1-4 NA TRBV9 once ASSPRDEGGEKLF
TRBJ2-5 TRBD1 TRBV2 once ATTGGAGTQY
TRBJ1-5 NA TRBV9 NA ASSVGKGAQQPQH
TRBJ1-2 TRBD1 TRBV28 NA ASSLSRGRDYGYT
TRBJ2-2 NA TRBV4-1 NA ASSQVPGKNTGELF
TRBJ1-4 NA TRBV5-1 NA ATSLNGQGSNEKLF
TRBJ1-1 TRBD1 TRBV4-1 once ASSQQGARRGNTEAF